This entry concerns a single T cell receptor beta chain. This clonotype was seen many times. It lacks a known antigen. Base qualities are missing; no much larger clone stands one base away. The sample is drawn from a study of T cells in Graves' hyperthyroidism and ophthalmopathy (dated by TCRdb to the late 2010s). Context from the whole study: Peripheral blood was collected at initial diagnosis, before any treatment. TCR Vbeta CDR3 sequencing of 140 or so peripheral blood samples (approximately 44 ophthalmopathy, 75 or so hyperthyroidism and around 17 progressor patients) is reported in the paper. TCR V-J signatures able to tell the groups apart were searched for in a discovery cohort of 95 or so patients, of whom roughly 42 had Graves' ophthalmopathy and some 60 had stable Graves' hyperthyroidism. In addition, the study compared T-cell repertoires in thyroid tissue and in blood from over 5 Graves' hyperthyroidism patients. For training and testing, the approximately 97 patients in the discovery cohort were randomly divided in a 7:3 ratio. An independent validation cohort of under 20 hyperthyroidism patients and approximately 16 patients who later progressed to ophthalmopathy tested prospective prediction of ophthalmopathy. Following sampling, methimazole starting at 30 mg daily was given to hyperthyroidism patients, and high-dose intravenous methylprednisolone was given to ophthalmopathy patients.

Here is what the overall study found, with its caveats: In validation, progression to ophthalmopathy was predicted by the model with more than 65% sensitivity and just over 72% specificity, a median of approximately 6.5 months before onset. No statistical method was used to fix the sample size in advance, and group allocation was not hidden from the investigators. Most expanded thyroid clonotypes (frequency above 0.001) were also found in blood, which suggests that blood repertoires may mirror thyroid immune responses. A 13 V-J signature model separated ophthalmopathy from stable hyperthyroidism, with about 90% sensitivity and roughly 82% specificity in cross-validation and 80%/75% in testing.

The TCR beta CDR3 regions were amplified from RNA transcripts. For the first round of RT-PCR on the TCR CDR3, the HTBI primer set was used together with the Qiagen OneStep RT-PCR kit. Libraries were constructed in a second round of multiplex PCR, after which size selection and purification were performed. The libraries were sequenced on an Illumina HiSeq2000 using paired-end 100 bp reads. Per the authors' processing: SOAPnuke was used to process the raw data, throwing out any read that contained adapters or uncalled bases, had a mean Phred below 15, or lacked an exact constant-primer or identifier match. High-quality paired reads were merged using COPE v1.2.5, and each unique nucleotide sequence was defined as a clonotype. MiTCR v1.1 was used to align clonotypes to the IMGT TRBV, TRBD and TRBJ reference segments. Only V-J combinations with frequency above 0.0001, covering about 99% of repertoires, were analysed. The TCS score was defined as the ratio of F50 (clonal expansion) to E x V (chaos), calculated using BLOSUM62-based TCRdist between CDR3 peptides within each V-J. Welch's t-statistics and random forest reduced just over 500 V-J features to 10 to 15, which were used in a naive Bayes classifier (R e1071). In TCRdb, the public reads were trimmed at Q25 with fastp and aligned with MiXCR, with productive beta chains retained. Rows with a matching CDR3 protein are joined into one entry that keeps the most common DNA and genes. V and J calls and clone size were set by TCRdb, not the authors. Counted in this sample were over 300,000 distinct CDR3 sequences; about 14% of them appeared once. The ten biggest clones cover about 11% of the sample.

The CDR3 contains 15 residues, cysteine and phenylalanine counted. Kept here is only the CDR3 DNA, which spans 45 bases and is read in frame from base 1. V is pruned by 3 bases and J by 5 bases, leaving 7 bases of the junction without a gene match. For CDR1 and CDR2, the germline V gene lists KGHDR and SFDVKD. A patient counted as having stable Graves' hyperthyroidism if no progression to ophthalmopathy occurred over 18 months of follow-up. Hyperthyroidism patients were aged 18 to 65 years and newly diagnosed, with disease duration of less than 2 months. The study excluded patients with uncontrolled infections, other autoimmune diseases, pregnancy or lactation. Diagnoses were established on the basis of clinical symptoms, serum thyroxine and TRAb, thyroid ultrasound, and orbital computed tomography. PBMCs were separated from about 10 ml of fresh peripheral blood using Ficoll-Paque density gradient centrifugation. Trizol reagent was used to extract total RNA, and RNA quality was then checked on an Agilent 2100 Bioanalyzer.

The sample consisted of blood. This clonotype was obtained from a woman aged 55 to 70 with Graves' hyperthyroidism. The rearranged chain carries TRBV24-1 and TRBJ2-5, and TRBD1 matches 8 of the central bases. The CDR3 in this case is CATSDPQGAGETQYF. At the DNA level, the sequence is TGTGCCACCAGTGATCCCCAGGGGGCAGGTGAGACCCAGTACTTC.